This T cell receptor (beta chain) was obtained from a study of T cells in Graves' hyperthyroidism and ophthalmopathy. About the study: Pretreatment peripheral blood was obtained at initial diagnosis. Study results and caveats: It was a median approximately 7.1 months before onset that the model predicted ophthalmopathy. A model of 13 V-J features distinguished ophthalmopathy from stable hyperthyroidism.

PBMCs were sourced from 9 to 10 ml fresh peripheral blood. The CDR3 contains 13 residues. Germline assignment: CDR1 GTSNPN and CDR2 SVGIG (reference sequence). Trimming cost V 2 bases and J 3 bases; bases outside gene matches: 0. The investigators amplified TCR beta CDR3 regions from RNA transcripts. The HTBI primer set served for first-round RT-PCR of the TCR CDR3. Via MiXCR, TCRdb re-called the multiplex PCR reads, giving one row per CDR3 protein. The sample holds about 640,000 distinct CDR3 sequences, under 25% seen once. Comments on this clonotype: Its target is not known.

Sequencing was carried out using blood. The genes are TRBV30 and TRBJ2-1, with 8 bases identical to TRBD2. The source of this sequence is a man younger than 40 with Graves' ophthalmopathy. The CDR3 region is CAWSLAGYNEQFF. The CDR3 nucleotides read TGTGCCTGGAGTCTAGCGGGCTACAATGAGCAGTTCTTC. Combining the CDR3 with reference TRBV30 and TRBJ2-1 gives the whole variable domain SQTIHQWPATLVQPVGSPLSLECTVEGTSNPNLYWYRQAAGRGLQLLFYSVGIGQISSEVPQNLSASRPQDRQFILSSKKLLLSDSGFYLCAWSLAGYNEQFFGPGTRLTVL.